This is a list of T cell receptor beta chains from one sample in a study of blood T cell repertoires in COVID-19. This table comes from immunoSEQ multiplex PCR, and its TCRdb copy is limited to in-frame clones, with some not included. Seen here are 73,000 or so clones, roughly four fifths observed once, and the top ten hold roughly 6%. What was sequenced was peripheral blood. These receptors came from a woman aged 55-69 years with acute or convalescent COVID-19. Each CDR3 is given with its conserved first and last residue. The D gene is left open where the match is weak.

CDR3: CATSDPPLDTEAFF
J: TRBJ1-1
D: .
V: TRBV24-1

CDR3: CASSSERAAGTGELFF
J: TRBJ2-2
D: .
V: TRBV19

CDR3: CASSLATGGEQYF
J: TRBJ2-7
D: TRBD1
V: TRBV7-2

CDR3: CASSLSDDNEQFF
J: TRBJ2-1
D: .
V: TRBV7-3

CDR3: CASRAGPRGDTQYF
J: TRBJ2-3
D: .
V: TRBV5-1

CDR3: CASSLGTGLRYGYTF
J: TRBJ1-2
D: TRBD1
V: TRBV18

CDR3: CASTLPPLHTNYGYTF
J: TRBJ1-2
D: .
V: TRBV5-6

CDR3: CASRETESTGELFF
J: TRBJ2-2
D: .
V: TRBV2

CDR3: CASSQGGQGGTGELFF
J: TRBJ2-2
D: TRBD1
V: TRBV3-1/TRBV3-2

CDR3: CASSTRDTNTEAFF
J: TRBJ1-1
D: .
V: TRBV7-9

CDR3: CASSHRGNTEAFF
J: TRBJ1-1
D: .
V: TRBV3-1/TRBV3-2

CDR3: CASSEGLSTEAFF
J: TRBJ1-1
D: .
V: TRBV6-1

CDR3: CASSLGTRVASHTEAFF
J: TRBJ1-1
D: .
V: TRBV5-1

CDR3: CAWSVPGGAYEQYF
J: TRBJ2-7
D: TRBD2
V: TRBV30

CDR3: CASSAYGGANTGELFF
J: TRBJ2-2
D: .
V: TRBV5-4

CDR3: CASSYAGGRTDTQYF
J: TRBJ2-3
D: TRBD2
V: TRBV6-5

CDR3: CASKAPGVYGYTF
J: TRBJ1-2
D: .
V: TRBV6-5

CDR3: CASSQPGQANYGYTF
J: TRBJ1-2
D: TRBD1
V: TRBV3-1/TRBV3-2

CDR3: CASSLRTANGYTF
J: TRBJ1-2
D: .
V: TRBV19

CDR3: CASSYRGFYQETQYF
J: TRBJ2-5
D: .
V: TRBV6-5

CDR3: CASTAELENTEAFF
J: TRBJ1-1
D: .
V: TRBV19

CDR3: CASSFTGGRGYTF
J: TRBJ1-2
D: .
V: TRBV21-1

CDR3: CASSLRGTGPYEQYF
J: TRBJ2-7
D: TRBD1
V: TRBV7-8

CDR3: CASSLLAGVAGELFF
J: TRBJ2-2
D: TRBD2
V: TRBV27

CDR3: CATRLSLNQPQHF
J: TRBJ1-5
D: .
V: TRBV6-5

CDR3: CASSSLSTGPNGYTF
J: TRBJ1-2
D: TRBD1
V: TRBV6-1

CDR3: CASSLDSTGNTIYF
J: TRBJ1-3
D: .
V: TRBV5-1

CDR3: CSVVGQGAYEQYF
J: TRBJ2-7
D: TRBD1
V: TRBV29-1

CDR3: CASSRRTGWGDYGYTF
J: TRBJ1-2
D: TRBD1
V: TRBV5-5

CDR3: CAIPRDSSNDNSPLHF
J: TRBJ1-6
D: .
V: TRBV7-9

CDR3: CASSFGDRGTEAFF
J: TRBJ1-1
D: TRBD1
V: TRBV2

CDR3: CASSLDGGQPQHF
J: TRBJ1-5
D: .
V: TRBV7-2

CDR3: CASSLVTGGEAFF
J: TRBJ1-1
D: .
V: TRBV11-2

CDR3: CASSPQGLNTGELFF
J: TRBJ2-2
D: .
V: TRBV5-4

CDR3: CASSVRGDSPLHF
J: TRBJ1-6
D: .
V: TRBV19

CDR3: CATSRRQGTIISGNTIYF
J: TRBJ1-3
D: TRBD1
V: TRBV15

CDR3: CAWSVGGSYNEQYF
J: TRBJ2-7
D: .
V: TRBV30

CDR3: CASSPSGGALYNEQFF
J: TRBJ2-1
D: TRBD2
V: TRBV7-3

CDR3: CASSYGSGGNTEAFF
J: TRBJ1-1
D: .
V: TRBV6-5

CDR3: CASSSTGLAGGLSPNEQFF
J: TRBJ2-1
D: TRBD2
V: TRBV7-3

CDR3: CASAPQVTDSYNEQFF
J: TRBJ2-1
D: .
V: TRBV5-1

CDR3: CAWSRGFEAFF
J: TRBJ1-1
D: TRBD1
V: TRBV30

CDR3: CASSHGGTASYEQYF
J: TRBJ2-7
D: .
V: TRBV5-1

CDR3: CASSPRTEKTEAFF
J: TRBJ1-1
D: .
V: TRBV9

CDR3: CASSETGGSGNTIYF
J: TRBJ1-3
D: TRBD1
V: TRBV2

CDR3: CASSLGQGRSYNSPLHF
J: TRBJ1-6
D: TRBD1
V: TRBV7-8

CDR3: CASSNQTSGGETSTDTQYF
J: TRBJ2-3
D: .
V: TRBV21-1

CDR3: CASSMGDGYTDTQYF
J: TRBJ2-3
D: .
V: TRBV19

CDR3: CASSYGTGNEKLFF
J: TRBJ1-4
D: TRBD1
V: TRBV4-1

CDR3: CASSLGQQGVETQYF
J: TRBJ2-5
D: .
V: TRBV11-2

CDR3: CASSQGQGREQYF
J: TRBJ2-7
D: TRBD1
V: TRBV7-8

CDR3: CASSVGPPRAGRTDTQYF
J: TRBJ2-3
D: .
V: TRBV9

CDR3: CASSFFQGGSPLHF
J: TRBJ1-6
D: .
V: TRBV27

CDR3: CASSILNTGELFF
J: TRBJ2-2
D: .
V: TRBV19

CDR3: CSVGEMRTEAFF
J: TRBJ1-1
D: .
V: TRBV29-1

CDR3: CASSLDPRGDYGYTF
J: TRBJ1-2
D: .
V: TRBV11-2

CDR3: CASSLRTGSTRSYNEQFF
J: TRBJ2-1
D: TRBD1
V: TRBV13

CDR3: CASSKGQGPRENTEAFF
J: TRBJ1-1
D: .
V: TRBV21-1

CDR3: CASRSGTGSNEQYF
J: TRBJ2-7
D: TRBD1
V: TRBV6-6

CDR3: CASSPRQGDTIYF
J: TRBJ1-3
D: TRBD1
V: TRBV18